The 21 T cell receptor beta chains below were found in one sample sequenced in a study of cytomegalovirus exposure and HLA in healthy donors. PCR involved 60 Vbeta and 13 Jbeta primers. TCRdb's copy holds only in-frame clones and misses some; the assay was immunoSEQ multiplex PCR. The table records 90,000 to 120,000 clones, 60% to 70% of them present only once. The sample consisted of PBMCs. These receptors were taken from a man aged 25-45 years in good health and CMV-seropositive.

The chain links TRBV6-5 to TRBJ1-2; no clear D gene. Per the germline V gene, CDR1 is MNHEY and CDR2 is SVGAGI. CDR3 length: 14 amino acids. V was trimmed by 0 bases and J by 4 bases, leaving 9 bases between them. CDR3 DNA sequence: TGTGCCAGCAGTTACTCCGTGGCTGGCTATGGCTACACCTTC. Translated: CASSYSVAGYGYTF.

The chain carries TRBV11-2 and TRBJ1-1, with a possible D match to TRBD1 (5 bases). V lost 3 bases, J lost 2 bases, and 13 bases lay in between. Germline values: CDR1 SGHAT, CDR2 FQNNGV. There are 15 residues in the CDR3. CDR3 in amino acids: CASSFLYGTNTEAFF. CDR3 sequence (DNA): TGTGCCAGCAGCTTTTTGTACGGGACTAACACTGAAGCTTTCTTT.

The CDR3 spells CASRWQGPLNEQFF. In nucleotides, the CDR3 is TGTGCCAGCCGGTGGCAGGGCCCCTTGAATGAGCAGTTCTTC. The chain joins TRBV6-6 to TRBJ2-1; a possible D gene is TRBD1 (5 bases). V lost 8 bases to trimming and J lost 7 bases, with 18 bases between them. This CDR3 spans 14 amino acids. Per germline, CDR1 MNHNY and CDR2 SVGAGI (reference sequence).

This chain connects TRBV9 to TRBJ2-7; D is possibly TRBD1 (6 bases). With 2 bases removed from V and 4 bases from J, the gap between germline ends came to 16 bases. Germline loops: CDR1 SGDLS, CDR2 YYNGEE. The CDR3 is made up of 15 amino acids. The CDR3 DNA reads TGTGCCAGCAGCGTGGGGGCCCCCGGAGGTTACGAGCAGTACTTC. It yields the protein CASSVGAPGGYEQYF.

This clone was found a few times. Mismatch with germline at one junction end may stem from a read error. The chain carries TRBV10-1 and TRBJ2-7; D perhaps matches TRBD2 (5 bases). The CDR3 loop spans 12 amino acids. Germline V gene data show CDR1 as WNHNN and CDR2 as SYGVQD (reference sequence). The DNA for the CDR3 is TGCGCCAGCACCCCCCCCGGCCGGCGTGAGGGTTTC. Protein product: CASTPPGRREGF.

This clone showed up just a few times. V gene TRBV15 combines with J gene TRBJ1-1, with D possibly TRBD1 on 6 matching bases. Trimming shortened V by 1 base and J by 4 bases, and 13 bases separated the two germline ends. This CDR3 is built from 15 residues. The germline V gene has CDR1 LNHNV and CDR2 YYDKDF (reference sequence). The CDR3 sequence: CATSRGDILGTEAFF. CDR3 bases: TGTGCCACCAGCAGAGGGGACATCCTGGGCACTGAAGCTTTCTTT.

CDR3 DNA: TGTGCCAGCAGCACCGTGACAGGTAGGACCTACGAGCAGTACTTC. It codes for CASSTVTGRTYEQYF. The chain recombines TRBV11-2 with TRBJ2-7; perhaps TRBD1 as D (6 bases). Germline V gene data show CDR1 as SGHAT and CDR2 as FQNNGV. This CDR3 is 15 amino acids long. Deletions cut 5 bases from V and 2 bases from J, with 16 bases between.

This chain joins TRBV29-1 and TRBJ2-5; maybe TRBD2 (5 bases). Deletions cut 2 bases from V and 5 bases from J, with 12 bases between. Per the germline V gene, CDR1 is SQVTM and CDR2 is ANQGSEA. This CDR3 region has 13 residues. This CDR3 reads CSVEWSGGETQYF. The CDR3 DNA follows: TGCAGCGTTGAATGGTCCGGCGGGGAGACCCAGTACTTC.

Notes on this clone: A read error may produce the germline difference seen at one junction end. J is TRBJ2-1 and V is TRBV11-3; tentative D call: TRBD1 (5 bases). This CDR3 is 15 amino acids long. Looked up from germline, CDR1 is SGHNT and CDR2 is YENEEA. The CDR3 nucleotides are TGTGCCAGCAGCTTATCCCTCCCAATGGACAACGAGCAGTTCTTC. This gives the protein CASSLSLPMDNEQFF.

This clone was counted between two and nine times. CDR3 sequence reads: CASRLRTGSETQYF. The CDR3 nucleotides read TGTGCCAGCAGACTTAGGACAGGGAGTGAGACCCAGTACTTC. The rearrangement uses TRBV2 and TRBJ2-5, with TRBD1 matching over 8 bases. Germline CDR1 is SNHLY and CDR2 is FYNNEI. The CDR3 length is 14 residues. The J segment lost 5 bases and the V segment lost 6 bases, leaving 8 bases of the junction unmatched. Full variable domain (outside the CDR3, taken from reference TRBV2 and TRBJ2-5): EPEVTQTPSHQVTQMGQEVILRCVPISNHLYFYWYRQILGQKVEFLVSFYNNEISEKSEIFDDQFSVERPDGSNFTLKIRSTKLEDSAMYFCASRLRTGSETQYFGPGTRLLVL.

To note about this clone: A junction boundary mismatches the germline segment, possibly from a read error. The chain joins TRBV11-3 to TRBJ2-5; 12 bases line up with TRBD2. CDR3 length: 16 amino acids. Germline CDR1 and CDR2: SGHNT and YENEEA. CDR3 DNA sequence: TGTGCCAGCAGCTCACTAGCGGGGGGTCGGAGAGAGGCCCAGTACTTC. Its protein is CASSSLAGGRREAQYF. Filled out from reference TRBV11-3 and TRBJ2-5, the complete variable domain reads EAGVVQSPRYKIIEKKQPVAFWCNPISGHNTLYWYLQNLGQGPELLIRYENEEAVDDSQLPKDRFSAERLKGVDSTLKIQPAELGDSAVYLCASSSLAGGRREAQYFGPGTRLLVL.

The rearrangement joins TRBV18 to TRBJ1-6; D perhaps matches TRBD1 (6 bases). This CDR3 has 18 amino acids. Trimming stripped 2 bases from V and 2 bases from J, with 16 bases between. Germline assignment: CDR1 KGHSH and CDR2 LQKENI. This CDR3 is CASSPLGTRDTYNSPLHF. CDR3 DNA: TGTGCCAGCTCACCATTGGGGACCAGGGACACCTATAATTCACCCCTCCACTTT.

The chain combines TRBV27 with TRBJ1-4, with 10 bases aligning to TRBD1. The trim removed 8 bases at V and 7 bases at J, leaving 4 bases unmatched. The CDR3 extends over 13 amino acids. Germline V gene lookup returns CDR1 MNHEY and CDR2 SMNVEV (reference sequence). The CDR3 nucleotides read TGTGCCAGCGCCGGACAGGGGGGTGAAAAACTGTTTTTT. It translates to CASAGQGGEKLFF. Based on the CDR3 plus reference TRBV27 and TRBJ1-4, the full variable domain is EAQVTQNPRYLITVTGKKLTVTCSQNMNHEYMSWYRQDPGLGLRQIYYSMNVEVTDKGDVPEGYKVSRKEKRNFPLILESPSPNQTSLYFCASAGQGGEKLFFGSGTQLSVL.

The rearrangement links TRBV5-4 to TRBJ1-1; tentative D call: TRBD1 (5 bases). This CDR3 comprises 16 residues. Trimming left V 4 bases short and J 6 bases short, with 22 bases between. The germline gives CDR1 SGHNT, CDR2 YYREEE (reference sequence). In nucleotides, the CDR3 is TGTGCCAGCAGCGCATCACCTTGGGGGGAGGTCGCTGAAGCTTTCTTT. Translated: CASSASPWGEVAEAFF.

This rearrangement joins TRBV5-1 to TRBJ2-5; D might be TRBD1 (6 bases). The CDR3 length is 15 residues. V was trimmed by 3 bases and J by 2 bases, leaving 14 bases between them. Per the germline V gene, CDR1 is SGHRS and CDR2 is YFSETQ. This CDR3 is CASSSRGDGQETQYF. CDR3 nucleotides: TGCGCCAGCAGCTCCAGGGGAGATGGTCAAGAGACCCAGTACTTC. Based on the CDR3 plus reference TRBV5-1 and TRBJ2-5, the full variable domain is KAGVTQTPRYLIKTRGQQVTLSCSPISGHRSVSWYQQTPGQGLQFLFEYFSETQRNKGNFPGRFSGRQFSNSRSEMNVSTLELGDSALYLCASSSRGDGQETQYFGPGTRLLVL.

The chain has TRBV2 and TRBJ1-2; the match to TRBD1 covers 9 bases. V lost 7 bases, J lost 7 bases, and 10 bases stayed unmatched. This CDR3 spans 14 amino acids. Germline CDR1 and CDR2: SNHLY and FYNNEI. Written as DNA, the CDR3 is TGTGCCAGCAACAAGGACAGGGGTTTTACTGGCTACACCTTC. This translates into CASNKDRGFTGYTF.

The chain recombines TRBV4-1 with TRBJ1-3, with D maybe TRBD1 (5 bases). The germline V and J ends were trimmed by 4 bases and 9 bases, with 13 bases remaining between them. The CDR3 length is 13 residues. CDR1 MGHRA and CDR2 YSYEKL come from the germline V gene. In DNA, the CDR3 is TGCGCCAGCAGCCTTTTCGGGGGACGCACCATATATTTT. Amino acid sequence: CASSLFGGRTIYF.

The V gene is TRBV27, the J gene TRBJ2-3, with 10 bases lining up with TRBD2. The CDR3 loop spans 14 amino acids. Per germline, CDR1 MNHEY and CDR2 SMNVEV (reference sequence). V dropped 6 bases and J dropped 5; count of bases not matched to a gene: 5. In DNA, the CDR3 is TGTGCCAGCAGGAAGCGGGGGGGCGGAGATACGCAGTATTTT. This encodes CASRKRGGGDTQYF.

The chain employs TRBV28 and TRBJ1-2; tentatively, D is TRBD1 (5 bases). CDR1 and CDR2 (germline): MDHEN, SYDVKM. The CDR3 extends over 12 amino acids. V was cut by 2 bases and J by 12 bases, with 13 bases left in between. In DNA, the CDR3 is TGTGCCAGCAGTTTAGGGCAGGTGGACAACACCTTC. Amino acids: CASSLGQVDNTF.

This clone was detected a few times. This chain uses TRBV5-1 with TRBJ1-4; 8 nucleotides line up with TRBD1. The CDR3 runs 16 residues. The ends lost 4 bases at V and 4 bases at J; junction bases unmatched: 9. Per the germline V gene, CDR1 is SGHRS and CDR2 is YFSETQ. This CDR3 reads CASSPGQGADNEKLFF. DNA of the CDR3: TGCGCCAGCAGCCCGGGCCAGGGGGCGGATAATGAAAAACTGTTTTTT.

This chain connects TRBV2 to TRBJ1-5; 8 bases line up with TRBD1. This CDR3 contains 14 residues. Trimming cost V 5 bases and J 5 bases; bases outside gene matches: 5. Germline CDR1 reads SNHLY; CDR2 reads FYNNEI. As DNA, the CDR3 is TGTGCCAGCAGTCCAGACAGGGGCCATCAGCCCCAGCATTTT. Translation: CASSPDRGHQPQHF.